Listed here are 5 T cell receptor beta chains from one sample, sequenced in a study of OX40 agonist ivuxolimab in advanced cancers. Profiling relied on immunoSEQ multiplex PCR, and the TCRdb table lists in-frame clones only, not all of them. The repertoire holds about 59,000 clones, with approximately 87% as singletons. The specimen comprised CD4+ or CD8+ T cells sorted from blood, sampled in a trial of the OX40 agonist ivuxolimab. The source of these receptors is an adult with an advanced solid tumor such as melanoma, head and neck, liver or kidney cancer.

The V gene is TRBV30, the J gene TRBJ1-2; D is uncertain. The CDR3 has 12 residues. Germline CDR1 is GTSNPN and CDR2 is SVGIG (reference sequence). V was cut by 4 bases and J by 6 bases, with 12 bases left in between. CDR3 sequence: CAWTRERHGYTF. The CDR3 bases are TGTGCCTGGACGAGGGAGAGGCATGGCTACACCTTC.

The chain uses TRBV28 and TRBJ1-6; D not resolved. Germline CDR1 and CDR2: MDHEN and SYDVKM. The CDR3 is 13 residues long. Trimming cost V 3 bases and J 8 bases, with 8 bases left between them. CDR3 residues: CASSLEGYSPLHF. The CDR3 region has the DNA TGTGCCAGCAGTTTGGAGGGTTATTCACCCCTCCACTTT.

The table lists this clone with a few counts. The gene calls are TRBV5-4 and TRBJ2-7; 9 nucleotides align to TRBD1. Trimming removed 4 bases from V and 3 bases from J; junction bases left unmatched: 5. Germline V gene data show CDR1 as SGHNT and CDR2 as YYREEE (reference sequence). The CDR3 totals 14 residues. CDR3 sequence (DNA): TGTGCCAGCAGCCCCCAGGACAGGGGCTACGAGCAGTACTTC. Its translation is CASSPQDRGYEQYF.

This chain uses TRBV7-2 with TRBJ1-5, with 8 bases matching TRBD1. The CDR3 has 14 residues. Germline V CDR1 and CDR2: SGHTA, FQGNSA. Trimming cost V 8 bases and J 2 bases; bases outside gene matches: 5. Here the CDR3 DNA reads TGTGCCAGCGGAGACAGGGGAGGCAATCAGCCCCAGCATTTT. Translation: CASGDRGGNQPQHF.

This clone was detected once. The chain combines TRBV29-1 with TRBJ2-7, with 11 bases aligning to TRBD1. The J segment lost 0 bases and the V segment lost 2 bases, leaving 3 bases of the junction unmatched. The CDR3 consists of 15 residues. Germline CDR1 reads SQVTM; CDR2 reads ANQGSEA. DNA of the CDR3: TGCAGCGTTGAATACGGGACAGGGGGCTCCTACGAGCAGTACTTC. Encoded protein: CSVEYGTGGSYEQYF.